The rows below give T cell receptor beta chains drawn from one sample of a study of blood T cells in healthy people across ages. Each CDR3 protein gets one entry after TCRdb re-called the 5' RACE reads with MiXCR. The top ten clones hold about an eighth of a sample with about 1.1 million distinct CDR3 sequences, 35% to 40% of them seen once. The sequencing sample was made of blood. Source of these receptors: a man aged 18 to 35 in good health. Both conserved end residues are part of each CDR3. Each record gives: clone size, J gene, V gene, CDR3 protein. Clone size is given for some rows only: seen once, a few or many times, or a class if the clone is expanded.

NA | TRBJ2-5 | TRBV4-3 | CASSQDGTGVDYNEQYF
NA | TRBJ1-1 | TRBV12-3/TRBV12-4 | CASSPGGPGTEAFF
few | TRBJ1-4 | TRBV6-2/TRBV6-3 | CASSRMGTGTATNEKLFF
few | TRBJ2-5 | TRBV5-1 | CASSLATGRAQYF
many | TRBJ1-5 | TRBV29-1 | CSVNHGTGQPQHF
many | TRBJ2-3 | TRBV4-1 | CASSYSGGRSTDTQYF
NA | TRBJ2-5 | TRBV24-1 | CATSGTGGQETQYF
NA | TRBJ2-1 | TRBV6-1 | CASRAPGLAWSIEQFF
NA | TRBJ1-1 | TRBV7-8 | CASSRFRDRVKNTEAFF
NA | TRBJ2-5 | TRBV12-3/TRBV12-4 | CASSLLPGPIQETRYF
once | TRBJ2-1 | TRBV18 | CASSGLGASIVNEQFF
NA | TRBJ1-2 | TRBV6-1 | CASSDPDGYGYTF
few | TRBJ2-1 | TRBV29-1 | CSVEDQETGFFSYNEQFF
NA | NA | TRBV20-1 | CSATTGTSGYNEQYF
NA | TRBJ2-1 | TRBV12-3/TRBV12-4 | CASGWEGSSYNEQFF
few | TRBJ1-2 | TRBV11-2 | CASSPPGPYGYTF
NA | TRBJ1-5 | TRBV10-3 | CAISEYDSRSNQPQHF
few | TRBJ2-7 | TRBV7-2 | CASSWTQGYEQYF
few | NA | TRBV9 | CASSVGEGFQETQFF
NA | TRBJ2-3 | TRBV6-5 | CASSYFSGGSADTQYF
few | TRBJ2-1 | TRBV7-8 | CASSSLDRADEQFF
NA | TRBJ1-2 | TRBV7-6 | CASSLVAGTGDPYGYTF
few | TRBJ2-7 | TRBV18 | CASSPGQAETYEQYF
NA | TRBJ1-1 | TRBV28 | CASSQRTGFPKAFF
NA | TRBJ2-3 | TRBV3-1 | CASSQGGTLEDTQYF
few | TRBJ1-2 | TRBV20-1 | CSARGDSNYGYTF
NA | TRBJ1-5 | TRBV24-1 | CATSESFSNQPQHF
few | TRBJ1-5 | TRBV20-1 | CSAPSGQAVNQPQHF
NA | TRBJ2-1 | TRBV10-3 | CAIRTIGENQVEEQFF
NA | TRBJ1-2 | TRBV6-1 | CASTRQGALYGYTF
NA | TRBJ2-1 | TRBV7-9 | CASSFHYGTASPNEQFF
NA | TRBJ2-7 | TRBV3-1 | CASSQDVQGGSYEQYF
NA | TRBJ2-3 | TRBV12-3/TRBV12-4 | CARSSGTDTQYF
NA | TRBJ2-3 | TRBV20-1 | CSVPGTGSLLATSTDTQYF
few | TRBJ2-7 | TRBV28 | CASNSPPYEQYF
few | TRBJ2-1 | TRBV6-5 | CASSQTGVRNEQFF
few | TRBJ1-2 | TRBV6-1 | CASNPRRLEVGGYTF
few | TRBJ2-7 | TRBV6-5 | CASSPGLALYEQYF
few | TRBJ2-1 | TRBV10-3 | CAIRPGPKGGNEQFF
NA | TRBJ1-1 | TRBV20-1 | CSASARQTEAFF
NA | TRBJ2-1 | TRBV6-2/TRBV6-3 | CASTLGRGQQETQFF
few | TRBJ2-3 | TRBV27 | CASSFRKGYTDTQYF
NA | TRBJ2-3 | TRBV20-1 | CSAGRDWGFTDTQYF
few | TRBJ1-1 | TRBV7-9 | CASSLNVKNTEAFF
NA | TRBJ2-1 | TRBV11-2 | CASTKLAGTSSYNEQFF
NA | TRBJ1-2 | TRBV28 | CASRILGQGNGGYTF
NA | TRBJ1-1 | TRBV28 | CASSLNQEANTEAFF
NA | TRBJ2-3 | TRBV4-2 | CASSQENYGGNTQYF
NA | TRBJ1-1 | TRBV4-1 | CASSQETGGKAFF
few | TRBJ2-2 | TRBV9 | CASSVAPGISGELFF
NA | TRBJ1-1 | TRBV6-1 | CASTSTPGGPHVNTEAFF
NA | TRBJ1-1 | TRBV12-3/TRBV12-4 | CASSLGRDRTEAFF
NA | TRBJ1-1 | TRBV28 | CASSPGQSEAFF
NA | TRBJ1-1 | TRBV7-9 | CASSPSNEAFF
NA | TRBJ2-2 | TRBV15 | CATSRVGVNTGELFF
many | TRBJ1-1 | TRBV13 | CASSPLTVRKAFF